This entry describes one T cell receptor beta chain. Its binding antigen is unknown. No qualities accompany the bases; no much larger clone lies one base away. This sample was taken from a study of OX40 agonist ivuxolimab in advanced cancers. Notes on the research overall: The costimulatory receptor OX40 (CD134) was targeted by ivuxolimab, a fully human IgG2 agonistic monoclonal antibody. Intravenous ivuxolimab was administered to patients every 2 weeks at six dose levels: 0.01, 0.1, 0.3, 1.5, 3 and 10 mg/kg. Of the roughly 52 patients in dose escalation, about 20 had hepatocellular carcinoma, around 15 had melanoma, 9 had renal cell carcinoma and 9 had head and neck cancer. In the dose-escalation cohort, 82.7% of patients were male, and the mean age was approximately 60 years with a range of 23 to 79. Prior anti-PD-1, anti-PD-L1 or anti-CTLA-4 therapy was permitted, and approximately 40% of dose-escalation patients had received checkpoint inhibitors. Partial responses occurred in three dose-escalation patients, of whom one had hepatocellular carcinoma and two had cutaneous melanoma. Peripheral TCRbeta sequencing was intended to test whether TCR sequence diversity was altered and clonal T-cell expansion was caused by ivuxolimab. The paper describes the monotherapy dose-escalation part (N of about 52 patients) of the phase I trial of ivuxolimab. The investigation overall reported the following: At doses of 0.1 to 3.0 mg/kg, clonal expansion of both CD4+ and CD8+ T cells in blood was seen between baseline and week 6. After ivuxolimab, more expanded clones were found on average in CD8+ T cells than in CD4+ T cells. In partial responders in the 0.1-3.0 mg/kg groups, normalized peripheral clonal expansion was found to be among the lowest, especially among CD8+ T cells. Low levels of normalized T-cell clonal expansion were also shown by some nonresponding patients. Which antigens the clonally expanded peripheral T cells were specific for was not determined.

For sequencing of the TCRbeta CDR3 region, genomic DNA was extracted from the sorted cells. The immunoSEQ Assay was used to sequence the TCRbeta CDR3 regions. TCRdb obtained this table from immuneACCESS and retained in-frame rearrangements with V and J assigned. These tables miss some clones; where compared with another copy, unresolved V genes account for less than half of the shortfall, and the remainder is unexplained. The sample data list tens of thousands of clones, and about four fifths of these were observed just once. The top ten hold around 12% of the sample. Patients with autoimmune disease history or receiving systemic immunosuppression were excluded from the trial. Peripheral blood for TCR sequencing was collected from all dose cohorts at baseline, on cycle 4 day 1, and on cycle 7 day 1. Samples came from an open-label, multicenter, first-in-human phase I dose-escalation trial of ivuxolimab. The trial enrolled adults with locally advanced or metastatic head and neck squamous cell, hepatocellular, melanoma or renal cell carcinoma. CD4+ and CD8+ T cells were sorted separately from peripheral blood before TCR sequencing.

According to the germline V gene, CDR1 reads MNHEY and CDR2 reads SVGAGI. There are 14 amino acids in the CDR3, from cysteine to phenylalanine inclusive. Only CDR3 DNA remains: 42 bases, in frame from the first base. V trim: 6 bases; J trim: 10 bases; unmatched bases: 10. The receptor's source is an adult with an advanced solid tumor such as melanoma, head and neck, liver or kidney cancer. The rearrangement joined TRBV6-5 to TRBJ2-1, with 9 middle bases fitting TRBD1. Material: CD4+ or CD8+ T cells sorted from blood, obtained in a trial of the OX40 agonist ivuxolimab. The bases read TGTGCCAGCAGCCCCGGGACAGGGAGGGAGGAGCAGTTCTTC. This gives the protein CASSPGTGREEQFF.